The 28 T cell receptor beta chains in this list originate from one sample, sequenced in a study of cytomegalovirus exposure and HLA in healthy donors. With 60 Vbeta and 13 Jbeta primers, the PCR was carried out. Profiled with immunoSEQ multiplex PCR; TCRdb holds only in-frame clones, not every one. The repertoire holds around 65,000 clones, with roughly 75% as singletons. Sequenced material: PBMCs. The origin of the receptors is a woman aged 25 to 39 in good health and CMV-seronegative.

This sequence joins TRBV9 and TRBJ1-1, with a weak D call TRBD1 (5 bases). Germline lookup yields CDR1 SGDLS and CDR2 YYNGEE. V gave up 2 bases and J gave up 0 bases, with 8 bases separating them. CDR3 length equals 14 residues. The CDR3 sequence is CASSVGGVNTEAFF. As DNA, the CDR3 is TGTGCCAGCAGCGTCGGAGGGGTGAACACTGAAGCTTTCTTT.

As DNA, the CDR3 is TGCAGCGTTACTAGCGGAAGCACAGATACGCAGTATTTT. Residues: CSVTSGSTDTQYF. The J gene is TRBJ2-3, the V gene TRBV29-1; 8 bases align to TRBD2. The CDR3 runs 13 residues. Germline CDR1 and CDR2: SQVTM and ANQGSEA. V shed 5 bases and J 0 bases; nucleotides not matched to a gene: 1.

The chain couples TRBV7-9 to TRBJ1-6, with D perhaps TRBD1 (6 bases). Trimming took off 5 bases at V and 12 bases at J, with 14 bases between the two ends. Germline CDR1 and CDR2: SEHNR and FQNEAQ (reference sequence). The CDR3 contains 13 residues. The CDR3 region is CASSQGQIRPLHF. CDR3 DNA sequence: TGTGCCAGCAGCCAAGGACAGATCAGACCCCTCCACTTT.

This clone occurred once. The chain has TRBV6-1 and TRBJ1-2, with D maybe TRBD1 (6 bases). From germline, CDR1 is MNHNS and CDR2 SASEGT. The CDR3 contains 12 residues. V lost 6 bases, J lost 9 bases, and 14 bases lay in between. CDR3 bases: TGTGCCAGCAGCAGACAGGAGCTGAGCTACACCTTC. As protein: CASSRQELSYTF.

This clone was picked up a small number of times. The V and J genes are TRBV29-1 and TRBJ2-1; TRBD2 matches 10 bases. Per germline, CDR1 SQVTM and CDR2 ANQGSEA. V lost 6 bases, J lost 3 bases, and 8 bases stayed unmatched. The CDR3 loop spans 15 amino acids. The DNA of the CDR3 is TGCAGCGTCGAGACTAGCGGGCCCCTCTACAATGAGCAGTTCTTC. Translated: CSVETSGPLYNEQFF.

This sequence joins TRBV2 and TRBJ2-3; D is possibly TRBD1 (7 bases). This CDR3 contains 16 residues. CDR1 is SNHLY and CDR2 is FYNNEI in the germline V gene. Trimming took off 8 bases at V and 1 base at J, with 19 bases between the two ends. The CDR3, as DNA: TGTGCCAGCTGGAGGGGGCGGCCACAAGGCACAGATACGCAGTATTTT. It specifies CASWRGRPQGTDTQYF.

This clone was seen only a few times. The V gene is TRBV5-4, the J gene TRBJ2-1; TRBD1 matches 9 bases. The CDR3 sequence is 16 residues long. Unmatched junction bases numbered 4, after V lost 0 bases and J lost 3 bases. Germline-derived CDR1 and CDR2 are SGHNT and YYREEE (reference sequence). CDR3 in DNA: TGTGCCAGCAGCTTGGGAGGGGGACAGGGCTACAATGAGCAGTTCTTC. Amino acid sequence: CASSLGGGQGYNEQFF.

This clone has more than one count but fewer than ten. The rearrangement uses TRBV4-3 and TRBJ1-4; no definite D call. From germline, CDR1 is LGHNA and CDR2 YSLEER. The CDR3 spans 16 residues. The V end lost 1 base, the J end lost 0 bases, and 9 bases lay between the germline ends. Written as DNA, the CDR3 is TGCGCCAGCAGCCAAGGGGTGGGAGCAACTAATGAAAAACTGTTTTTT. This translates into CASSQGVGATNEKLFF.

This chain connects TRBV30 to TRBJ2-3; TRBD2 matches 14 bases. Trimming at V came to 3 bases and at J to 4 bases, leaving 9 bases not matched to a gene. CDR1 GTSNPN and CDR2 SVGIG come from the germline V gene (reference sequence). The CDR3 has 17 residues. CDR3 nucleotide sequence: TGTGCCTGGAGGGATCCCGGACTAGCGGGAGGACCAGATACGCAGTATTTT. This sequence encodes CAWRDPGLAGGPDTQYF.

The V and J genes are TRBV4-1 and TRBJ1-5; D perhaps matches TRBD1 (5 bases). V gave up 1 base and J gave up 5 bases, with 18 bases separating them. CDR1 is MGHRA, CDR2 YSYEKL, per germline. The CDR3 has 17 residues. CDR3 DNA: TGCGCCAGCAGCCAAGGCCCCCCTGGGCAGGGCTATCAGCCCCAGCATTTT. This encodes CASSQGPPGQGYQPQHF.

The rearrangement joins TRBV7-9 to TRBJ1-1; the match to TRBD1 covers 8 bases. Germline V lookup: CDR1 SEHNR, CDR2 FQNEAQ (reference sequence). Trimming removed 6 bases from V and 6 bases from J; junction bases left unmatched: 6. The CDR3 extends over 13 amino acids. The CDR3 reads CASRPGGWAEAFF. CDR3 nucleotides: TGTGCCAGCAGGCCAGGGGGCTGGGCTGAAGCTTTCTTT.

The gene calls are TRBV5-1 and TRBJ1-2; D unclear. Germline assignment: CDR1 SGHRS and CDR2 YFSETQ. Trimming cost V 4 bases and J 8 bases, with 21 bases left between them. The CDR3 covers 15 residues. Here the CDR3 reads CASSLSSAHNQGYTF. CDR3 nucleotide sequence: TGCGCCAGCAGCCTAAGCAGCGCCCATAACCAGGGCTACACCTTC.

The chain is built from TRBV6-5 and TRBJ1-6; 8 bases map to TRBD1. Germline assignment: CDR1 MNHEY and CDR2 SVGAGI. V lost 2 bases, J lost 6 bases, and 6 bases stayed unmatched. The CDR3 is made up of 16 amino acids. The CDR3 region has the DNA TGTGCCAGCAGTTACGAAGGCAGGGGGCTTAATTCACCCCTCCACTTT. This encodes CASSYEGRGLNSPLHF.

This clone was counted only a few times. This sequence joins TRBV6-5 and TRBJ1-5, with 8 bases that match TRBD1. Germline assignment: CDR1 MNHEY and CDR2 SVGAGI. The CDR3 is made up of 15 amino acids. After removal of 5 bases from V and 3 bases from J, the junction contained 6 bases not matched to a gene. The chain's CDR3 is CASSAGTGYNQPQHF. The DNA for the CDR3 is TGTGCCAGCAGTGCAGGGACAGGTTACAATCAGCCCCAGCATTTT.

The chain links TRBV7-8 to TRBJ1-6; 10 bases line up with TRBD1. Germline CDR1 reads SGHVS; CDR2 reads FQNEAQ. This CDR3 spans 16 amino acids. V lost 5 bases and J lost 9; bases outside the gene matches: 10. The CDR3 coding sequence is TGTGCCAGCAGCCCGACAGGGGGCTATAGCCCTTCACCCCTCCACTTT. Its protein product is CASSPTGGYSPSPLHF. Based on the CDR3 plus reference TRBV7-8 and TRBJ1-6, the full variable domain is GAGVSQSPRYKVAKRGQDVALRCDPISGHVSLFWYQQALGQGPEFLTYFQNEAQLDKSGLPSDRFFAERPEGSVSTLKIQRTQQEDSAVYLCASSPTGGYSPSPLHFGNGTRLTVT.

The chain links TRBV29-1 to TRBJ1-2; no clear D. V lost 1 base and J lost 8, with 11 bases in between. This CDR3 is 12 amino acids long. In germline, CDR1 is SQVTM, CDR2 ANQGSEA. CDR3 protein: CSVEVARVGYTF. The CDR3 region has the DNA TGCAGCGTTGAAGTAGCCCGGGTGGGCTACACCTTC.

The chain recombines TRBV28 with TRBJ1-2; 8 nucleotides line up with TRBD1. Germline assignment: CDR1 MDHEN and CDR2 SYDVKM. V lost 6 bases and J lost 8; bases outside the gene matches: 14. The CDR3 is 15 residues long. The CDR3 here is CASRSSDRVRHGYTF. DNA for the CDR3: TGTGCCAGCAGGAGCTCGGACAGGGTCCGGCACGGCTACACCTTC.

V usage is TRBV29-1 and J usage is TRBJ1-5; D is perhaps TRBD1 (6 bases). CDR3 length equals 13 residues. Between the trimmed V and J ends, which lost 1 base and 6 bases, there was a span of 10 bases. From germline, CDR1 is SQVTM and CDR2 ANQGSEA. The CDR3 is CSVEGGRGQPQHF. In DNA form, the CDR3 reads TGCAGCGTTGAAGGGGGGCGAGGTCAGCCCCAGCATTTT.

This rearrangement joins TRBV6-5 to TRBJ1-2; D unclear. V lost 2 bases to trimming and J lost 7 bases, with 17 bases between them. The germline CDR1 and CDR2 sequences are MNHEY and SVGAGI. CDR3 length equals 15 residues. The CDR3 reads CASSYGVSRERGYTF. The CDR3 DNA sequence: TGTGCCAGCAGTTACGGGGTCTCGCGGGAACGTGGCTACACCTTC.

The sample holds one count of this clone. The chain employs TRBV2 and TRBJ1-3, with no clear D. The length of the CDR3 is 16 residues. Germline V gene data show CDR1 as SNHLY and CDR2 as FYNNEI. The V and J ends lost 0 bases and 0 bases respectively, with 9 bases between them. CDR3 DNA: TGTGCCAGCAGTGAAGCAATCGGGTTCTCTGGAAACACCATATATTTT. It codes for CASSEAIGFSGNTIYF.

V is TRBV5-1 and J is TRBJ1-2; D is undetermined. From germline, CDR1 is SGHRS and CDR2 YFSETQ. The CDR3 contains 14 residues. Trimming pared 1 base from V and 1 base from J, leaving 8 bases between. The CDR3 region has the DNA TGCGCCAGCAGCTTGACGGGAAATAACTATGGCTACACCTTC. Translation: CASSLTGNNYGYTF.

For the CDR3, the DNA is TGCGCCAGCAGCCAAGAAGCGTCAGGGCCCGGGGAGCTGTTTTTT. Translating it yields CASSQEASGPGELFF. V usage is TRBV4-1 and J usage is TRBJ2-2; weak D call: TRBD1 (5 bases). The CDR3 sequence is 15 residues long. Between the trimmed V and J ends, which lost 0 bases and 6 bases, there was a span of 11 bases. The germline gives CDR1 MGHRA, CDR2 YSYEKL.

This chain connects TRBV9 to TRBJ2-5, with D possibly being TRBD2 (5 bases). CDR1 and CDR2 (germline): SGDLS, YYNGEE. V shed 3 bases and J shed 7 bases, with 7 bases lying between them. The CDR3 loop spans 11 amino acids. The CDR3 protein is CASSAEGTQYF. Here the CDR3 DNA reads TGTGCCAGCAGCGCCGAGGGGACCCAGTACTTC.

This clone appeared a single time. The CDR3 coding sequence is TGTGCCAGCAGCCCGCAACCCACGGGGGTCACCGGGGAGCTGTTTTTT. Translation gives CASSPQPTGVTGELFF. The V call is TRBV7-6, the J call TRBJ2-2; the D gene is possibly TRBD2 (6 bases). The CDR3 covers 16 residues. Between the trimmed V and J ends, which lost 5 bases and 4 bases, there was a span of 17 bases. In germline, CDR1 is SGHVS, CDR2 FNYEAQ. The full variable domain, rest sourced from reference TRBV7-6 and TRBJ2-2, is GAGVSQSPRYKVTKRGQDVALRCDPISGHVSLYWYRQALGQGPEFLTYFNYEAQQDKSGLPNDRFSAERPEGSISTLTIQRTEQRDSAMYRCASSPQPTGVTGELFFGEGSRLTVL.

The chain employs TRBV13 and TRBJ2-2; 9 bases fit TRBD1. Germline CDR1 PRHDT, CDR2 FYEKMQ (reference sequence). This CDR3 spans 16 amino acids. J lost 3 bases, V lost 4 bases, and 6 bases had no gene match. For the CDR3, the DNA is TGTGCCAGCAGCTCTAACAGGGGGCCATACACCGGGGAGCTGTTTTTT. It yields the protein CASSSNRGPYTGELFF.

The rearrangement links TRBV6-5 to TRBJ2-7, with D maybe TRBD2 (5 bases). This CDR3 has 14 residues. Germline V lookup: CDR1 MNHEY, CDR2 SVGAGI. V was pared by 2 bases and J by 4 bases, with 12 bases between. The CDR3 loop reads CASSYGADSYEQYF. CDR3 DNA sequence: TGTGCCAGCAGTTACGGAGCGGACTCATACGAGCAGTACTTC.

This chain connects TRBV15 to TRBJ1-5, with 10 nucleotides matching TRBD1. The germline V gene encodes CDR1 LNHNV and CDR2 YYDKDF (reference sequence). V was clipped by 3 bases and J by 0 bases; unmatched bases: 2. The CDR3 contains 16 residues. CDR3 sequence reads: CATSSRDRGSNQPQHF. Written as DNA, the CDR3 is TGTGCCACCAGCAGCCGGGACAGGGGTAGCAATCAGCCCCAGCATTTT.

J is TRBJ2-2 and V is TRBV2; tentative D call: TRBD1 (6 bases). Trimming took off 7 bases at V and 4 bases at J, with 16 bases between the two ends. This CDR3 has 15 amino acids. Germline values: CDR1 SNHLY, CDR2 FYNNEI. CDR3: CASIGVGQITGELFF. For the CDR3, the DNA is TGTGCCAGCATAGGAGTAGGACAGATCACCGGGGAGCTGTTTTTT.